This TCR beta chain was retrieved from a study of blood T cell repertoires in COVID-19. Participants spanned ages about 18 to 90 years and resided in around 25 US areas. The protocol was immunoSEQ multiplex PCR, while the TCRdb copy is restricted to in-frame clones and leaves out a portion. The data hold approximately 470,000 clones, with approximately 90% observed a single time. V was cut by 1 base and J by 10 bases, with 16 bases left in between. CDR1 and CDR2 from the germline V gene are SGHTA and FQGNSA. The CDR3 is made up of 14 amino acids. The source is a woman under 30 who had recovered from COVID-19. Material: PBMCs or T cells enriched from blood (not recorded which). V usage is TRBV7-2 and J usage is TRBJ1-2, with D possibly TRBD1 on 5 matching bases. CDR3: CASSLDRTRDNYTF. CDR3 sequence (DNA): TGTGCCAGCAGCTTAGACCGGACACGAGACAACTACACCTTC.